In its sample, the clone carrying this T cell receptor (beta chain) was seen once. The antigen is undetermined. The conserved phenylalanine or tryptophan is not found at the CDR3 terminus, so this likely reflects a read error. No DNA is shown, since the ends of the CDR3 on it are uncertain; the CDR3 is the one TCRdb lists. This sample is part of a study of T cell responses to AZD1222 COVID-19 vaccine. Produced via immunoSEQ multiplex PCR; TCRdb's table is partial and in-frame only. Of 150,000 or so clones in the sample, 91% were seen once. Study results and caveats: Following two doses of AZD1222, Spike-specific TCR breadth and depth rose.

The receptor was derived from an adult who received the AZD1222 COVID-19 vaccine. Material: peripheral blood, obtained 28 days after the second AZD1222 dose.

The CDR3 sequence is CSVRYLIQLEQ. V gene TRBV20-1 combines with J gene TRBJ1-1; the table gives TRBD1 as D, unverified against the DNA. Germline V gene sequence: CDR1 DFQATT, CDR2 SNEGSKA (reference sequence). The CDR3 comprises 11 residues, both ends counted.